The 32 T cell receptor beta chains reported below all come from one sample, sequenced in a study of CD8+ T cells in alopecia areata. Sample treatment: oral pan-JAK inhibitor, 5-10 mg twice daily. The authors extracted RNA and reverse transcribed it into cDNA as the sequencing template. TCRdb's copy holds only in-frame clones and misses some; the assay was immunoSEQ multiplex PCR. The data hold 160,000 or so clones, with around 71% observed a single time. Sample: CD4+ T cells sorted from blood, taken at week 4, from a patient treated with tofacitinib. These receptors all come from a human donor with alopecia areata.

The genes are TRBV5-1 and TRBJ2-5, with a tentative D call TRBD1 (6 bases). This CDR3 is built from 13 residues. Germline V CDR1 and CDR2: SGHRS, YFSETQ. V was trimmed by 3 bases and J by 2 bases, leaving 8 bases between them. CDR3 sequence reads: CASSSGQQETQYF. For the CDR3, the DNA is TGCGCCAGCAGCTCGGGACAACAAGAGACCCAGTACTTC.

This chain links TRBV7-2 with TRBJ2-7; possible D gene TRBD2, 6 bases. Germline V gene lookup returns CDR1 SGHTA and CDR2 FQGNSA. V lost 2 bases, J lost 6 bases, and 14 bases lay in between. CDR3 length: 14 residues. CDR3: CASSLFAREAEQYF. As DNA, the CDR3 is TGTGCCAGCAGCTTATTCGCCAGGGAGGCCGAGCAGTACTTC.

V usage is TRBV7-8 and J usage is TRBJ1-5; D gene unclear. From germline, CDR1 is SGHVS and CDR2 FQNEAQ. Trimming shortened V by 4 bases and J by 5 bases, and 12 bases separated the two germline ends. This CDR3 spans 14 amino acids. The DNA for the CDR3 is TGTGCCAGCAGCTATTCCGACGGAGATCAGCCCCAGCATTTT. Translating gives CASSYSDGDQPQHF.

This chain joins TRBV29-1 and TRBJ2-1; TRBD1 might be the D (6 bases). This CDR3 is 12 amino acids long. Trimming shortened V by 7 bases and J by 4 bases, and 11 bases separated the two germline ends. Germline values: CDR1 SQVTM, CDR2 ANQGSEA. The CDR3: CSAGVVYNEQFF. The CDR3, as DNA: TGCAGCGCAGGGGTCGTATACAATGAGCAGTTCTTC.

The chain couples TRBV30 to TRBJ1-2; D ambiguous. There are 13 residues in the CDR3. V lost 4 bases and J 3 bases, leaving 12 bases between the germline ends. From germline, CDR1 is GTSNPN and CDR2 SVGIG (reference sequence). The CDR3 DNA is TGTGCCTGGACTGACCAAACGGACTATGGCTACACCTTC. Protein product: CAWTDQTDYGYTF. Full variable domain (outside the CDR3, taken from reference TRBV30 and TRBJ1-2): SQTIHQWPATLVQPVGSPLSLECTVEGTSNPNLYWYRQAAGRGLQLLFYSVGIGQISSEVPQNLSASRPQDRQFILSSKKLLLSDSGFYLCAWTDQTDYGYTFGSGTRLTVV.

This clone appeared a few times. The rearrangement uses TRBV7-3 and TRBJ2-6; 7 positions agree with TRBD1. CDR1 and CDR2 from the germline V gene are SGHTA and FQGTGA. This CDR3 spans 15 amino acids. Trimming cost V 6 bases and J 0 bases; bases outside gene matches: 2. CDR3 DNA: TGTGCCAGCAGACAGGGGAGCTCTGGGGCCAACGTCCTGACTTTC. Its protein is CASRQGSSGANVLTF.

The V call is TRBV29-1, the J call TRBJ2-7; TRBD2 matches at 9 bases. In germline, CDR1 is SQVTM, CDR2 ANQGSEA. Germline trimming cut 7 bases from V and 7 bases from J; bases unmatched to any gene: 11. The CDR3 is made up of 13 amino acids. The CDR3 DNA reads as TGCAGCGCCCTGACTAGCGGACCAGGGGAGCAGTACTTC. Translating gives CSALTSGPGEQYF.

The rearrangement links TRBV7-9 to TRBJ1-1; no reliable D call. Trimming removed 3 bases at V and 6 bases at J, with 14 bases between. Per germline, CDR1 SEHNR and CDR2 FQNEAQ (reference sequence). CDR3 length equals 14 residues. The chain's CDR3 is CASSFSAEHSEAFF. In DNA form, the CDR3 reads TGTGCCAGCAGCTTCTCCGCGGAGCACTCTGAAGCTTTCTTT. The full variable domain, its missing parts supplied by reference TRBV7-9 and TRBJ1-1, is DTGVSQNPRHKITKRGQNVTFRCDPISEHNRLYWYRQTLGQGPEFLTYFQNEAQLEKSRLLSDRFSAERPKGSFSTLEIQRTEQGDSAMYLCASSFSAEHSEAFFGQGTRLTVV.

J is TRBJ1-2 and V is TRBV29-1; TRBD1 is a possible D gene (6 bases). Germline-derived CDR1 and CDR2 are SQVTM and ANQGSEA. The CDR3 is 11 amino acids. Trimming took 6 bases from V and 3 from J, leaving 8 bases between them. As DNA, the CDR3 is TGCAGCGTGGGACATGACTATGGCTACACCTTC. Protein product: CSVGHDYGYTF.

This chain uses TRBV6-6 with TRBJ1-5; perhaps TRBD1 as D (5 bases). The V end lost 6 bases, the J end lost 6 bases, and 9 bases lay between the germline ends. Germline V lookup: CDR1 MNHNY, CDR2 SVGAGI (reference sequence). The CDR3 contains 12 residues. The CDR3 here is CASSLDSQPQHF. CDR3 DNA sequence: TGTGCCAGCAGCCTTGACAGTCAGCCCCAGCATTTT.

The chain carries TRBV7-9 and TRBJ2-1; 9 nucleotides match TRBD2. Per the germline V gene, CDR1 is SEHNR and CDR2 is FQNEAQ (reference sequence). V trimming: 5 bases; J trimming: 4 bases; junction bases outside the gene matches: 12. The CDR3 loop spans 17 amino acids. Here the CDR3 reads CASSPRATSGLYNEQFF. DNA for the CDR3: TGTGCCAGCAGCCCTCGTGCGACTAGCGGTCTTTACAATGAGCAGTTCTTC.

CDR3 bases: TGTGCCTGGGGTGACAGGGCGAACACTGAAGCTTTCTTT. As protein: CAWGDRANTEAFF. V usage is TRBV30 and J usage is TRBJ1-1; 7 bases agree with TRBD1. Germline V gene data show CDR1 as GTSNPN and CDR2 as SVGIG (reference sequence). J was trimmed by 1 base and V by 5 bases; bases with no gene match: 4. The CDR3 has 13 residues.

This clone was counted only a few times. The gene calls are TRBV10-3 and TRBJ2-5, with D maybe TRBD2 (6 bases). CDR1 and CDR2 from the germline V gene are ENHRY and SYGVKD. Between the trimmed V and J ends, which lost 3 bases and 5 bases, there was a span of 13 bases. CDR3 size: 14 residues. CDR3 in DNA: TGTGCCATCAGTGACCCGCCACGGGAGGAGACCCAGTACTTC. Its protein product is CAISDPPREETQYF.

This clone was recorded a few times. The rearrangement uses TRBV2 and TRBJ1-2, with D unresolved. Trimming cost V 3 bases and J 4 bases, with 0 bases left between them. Germline V CDR1 and CDR2: SNHLY, FYNNEI. The CDR3 is made up of 10 amino acids. DNA of the CDR3: TGTGCCAGCAGTGACTATGGCTACACCTTC. Translated, it gives CASSDYGYTF.

The rearrangement joins TRBV29-1 to TRBJ2-1; 7 nucleotides align to TRBD1. Trimming removed 7 bases from V and 2 bases from J; junction bases left unmatched: 5. Looked up from germline, CDR1 is SQVTM and CDR2 is ANQGSEA. This CDR3 has 13 amino acids. CDR3 loop: CSAAGTAYNEQFF. The CDR3 bases are TGCAGCGCCGCCGGGACAGCCTACAATGAGCAGTTCTTC.

This clone qualifies as medium-sized. The chain combines TRBV5-6 with TRBJ1-6; 9 bases are shared with TRBD1. V shed 0 bases and J 9 bases; nucleotides not matched to a gene: 4. Per germline, CDR1 SGHDT and CDR2 YYEEEE. This CDR3 is built from 15 residues. The CDR3 region is CASSLGATGGSPLHF. The CDR3 DNA is TGTGCCAGCAGCTTGGGGGCGACAGGGGGTTCACCCCTCCACTTT.

The chain carries TRBV5-1 and TRBJ1-3, with D maybe TRBD1 (6 bases). Germline CDR1 reads SGHRS; CDR2 reads YFSETQ. The CDR3 length is 14 residues. V was shortened by 0 bases and J by 2 bases, with 6 bases between the two germline ends. This chain's CDR3 is CASSLDRAGNTIYF. Written as DNA, the CDR3 is TGCGCCAGCAGCTTGGACAGGGCTGGAAACACCATATATTTT.

This clone has only a few counts. The chain recombines TRBV28 with TRBJ2-3; possibly TRBD2 for D (6 bases). The V end was cut by 5 bases, the J end by 8 bases, with 23 bases between. CDR3 length: 16 amino acids. CDR1 is MDHEN, CDR2 SYDVKM, per germline. DNA of the CDR3: TGTGCCAGCAGTCTGCTGACTAGGATTAGGGCTGCTACGCAGTATTTT. Protein: CASSLLTRIRAATQYF.

The CDR3 sequence is CASSPPPGTGNGYTF. DNA for the CDR3: TGTGCCAGCTCACCACCACCCGGGACTGGGAATGGCTACACCTTC. The chain is built from TRBV18 and TRBJ1-2; a weak D match, TRBD1 (5 bases). V was clipped by 0 bases and J by 6 bases, with 14 bases between them. Germline V CDR1 and CDR2: KGHSH, LQKENI. CDR3 length: 15 amino acids.

This sequence joins TRBV30 and TRBJ2-3; weak D call: TRBD2 (7 bases). The CDR3 runs to 16 residues. The germline gives CDR1 GTSNPN, CDR2 SVGIG (reference sequence). V gave up 2 bases and J gave up 2 bases, with 17 bases separating them. The CDR3 here is CAWSFPGGGSTDTQYF. CDR3 nucleotides: TGTGCCTGGAGTTTCCCCGGCGGGGGCTCCACAGATACGCAGTATTTT. Based on the CDR3 plus reference TRBV30 and TRBJ2-3, the full variable domain is SQTIHQWPATLVQPVGSPLSLECTVEGTSNPNLYWYRQAAGRGLQLLFYSVGIGQISSEVPQNLSASRPQDRQFILSSKKLLLSDSGFYLCAWSFPGGGSTDTQYFGPGTRLTVL.

Notes on this clone: Within the sample, other DNA sequences also encode this same CDR3. The V gene is TRBV5-6, the J gene TRBJ2-5; D may correspond to TRBD1 or TRBD2 (5 bases each). CDR1 is SGHDT and CDR2 is YYEEEE in the germline V gene. V lost 0 bases to trimming and J lost 4 bases, with 7 bases between them. The CDR3 is 13 residues long. DNA for the CDR3: TGTGCCAGCAGCTTGGCCGGGGCAGAGACCCAGTACTTC. The encoded protein is CASSLAGAETQYF. Full variable domain (rest looked up from reference TRBV5-6 and TRBJ2-5): DAGVTQSPTHLIKTRGQQVTLRCSPKSGHDTVSWYQQALGQGPQFIFQYYEEEERQRGNFPDRFSGHQFPNYSSELNVNALLLGDSALYLCASSLAGAETQYFGPGTRLLVL.

This clone turned up a few times. The chain carries TRBV11-2 and TRBJ2-2; unclear D gene. Germline lookup yields CDR1 SGHAT and CDR2 FQNNGV. V lost 1 base to trimming and J lost 5 bases, with 11 bases between them. This CDR3 spans 15 amino acids. In DNA form, the CDR3 reads TGTGCCAGCAGCTTAGTAGCAGGACCAACCGGGGAGCTGTTTTTT. It yields the protein CASSLVAGPTGELFF.

The chain carries TRBV6-1 and TRBJ1-2; D unclear. CDR1 MNHNS and CDR2 SASEGT come from the germline V gene. The germline V and J ends were trimmed by 6 bases and 4 bases, with 15 bases remaining between them. There are 14 residues in the CDR3. Written as DNA, the CDR3 is TGTGCCAGCAGCGCAGTAAGAGGCCTCTATGGCTACACCTTC. It specifies CASSAVRGLYGYTF.

This sequence joins TRBV30 and TRBJ1-5; D is ambiguous. The ends were cut back, 1 base at V and 0 bases at J, with 13 bases in the middle. The CDR3 spans 16 residues. Germline assignment: CDR1 GTSNPN and CDR2 SVGIG (reference sequence). CDR3 protein: CAWSEPGLDSNQPQHF. The CDR3 DNA reads as TGTGCCTGGAGTGAGCCGGGCCTCGATAGCAATCAGCCCCAGCATTTT.

The table lists this clone with a count of one. The gene calls are TRBV25-1 and TRBJ2-7; 11 bases line up with TRBD2. Germline CDR1 and CDR2: MGHDK and SYGVNS. V lost 4 bases, J lost 0 bases, and 2 bases stayed unmatched. This CDR3 region has 15 residues. CDR3 DNA sequence: TGTGCCAGCAGTGGGGGACTAGCGGACTCCTACGAGCAGTACTTC. Translating it yields CASSGGLADSYEQYF.

J is TRBJ1-1 and V is TRBV20-1; D unresolved. This CDR3 contains 10 residues. V lost 5 bases to trimming and J lost 3 bases, with 4 bases between them. Germline V gene sequence: CDR1 DFQATT, CDR2 SNEGSKA (reference sequence). The CDR3 spells CSASYTEAFF. CDR3 bases: TGCAGTGCTTCTTACACTGAAGCTTTCTTT.

This sequence joins TRBV29-1 and TRBJ2-1, with D perhaps matching TRBD2 (5 bases). This CDR3 is built from 13 residues. Germline CDR1 and CDR2: SQVTM and ANQGSEA. Trimming left V 7 bases short and J 8 bases short, with 18 bases between. The CDR3 loop is CSGGILASHEQFF. The CDR3 region has the DNA TGCAGCGGGGGTATCCTAGCTTCCCATGAGCAGTTCTTC.

In DNA, the CDR3 is TGTGCCACCAGCAGAGGGATAGCGGGGGGTAGCACAGATACGCAGTATTTT. Protein product: CATSRGIAGGSTDTQYF. The rearrangement joins TRBV15 to TRBJ2-3; TRBD2 matches at 10 bases. The CDR3 runs 17 residues. Germline CDR1 reads LNHNV; CDR2 reads YYDKDF (reference sequence). V lost 1 base and J lost 0; bases outside the gene matches: 4. Complete variable domain (other parts from reference TRBV15 and TRBJ2-3): DAMVIQNPRYQVTQFGKPVTLSCSQTLNHNVMYWYQQKSSQAPKLLFHYYDKDFNNEADTPDNFQSRRPNTSFCFLDIRSPGLGDTAMYLCATSRGIAGGSTDTQYFGPGTRLTVL.

J is TRBJ2-7 and V is TRBV5-1; possibly TRBD1 for D (6 bases). CDR1 and CDR2 from the germline V gene are SGHRS and YFSETQ. Deletions cut 0 bases from V and 2 bases from J, with 6 bases between. This CDR3 region has 13 residues. In DNA form, the CDR3 reads TGCGCCAGCAGCTTGGACAGGGCCTACGAGCAGTACTTC. Translating it yields CASSLDRAYEQYF.

This chain links TRBV6-8 with TRBJ1-5; 8 nucleotides line up with TRBD1. The CDR3 extends over 15 amino acids. With V trimmed by 2 bases and J by 5 bases, 5 bases remained unmatched. Germline CDR1 MNHGY, CDR2 SAAAGT. The CDR3 sequence is CASSYPGQGDQPQHF. In DNA, the CDR3 is TGTGCCAGCAGTTACCCCGGACAGGGTGATCAGCCCCAGCATTTT.

In DNA, the CDR3 is TGCAGCGTTGAAGGGGACAGGGATGAGCAGTTCTTC. This codes for CSVEGDRDEQFF. The rearrangement uses TRBV29-1 and TRBJ2-1; 9 nucleotides align to TRBD1. Germline CDR1 is SQVTM and CDR2 is ANQGSEA. The junction had 0 bases not matched to a gene; V was cut back by 1 base and J by 8 bases. This CDR3 has 12 residues.

This clone was counted a few times. The chain uses TRBV19 and TRBJ1-2; the D is unclear. Germline CDR1 reads LNHDA; CDR2 reads SQIVND (reference sequence). V was shortened by 0 bases and J by 8 bases, with 10 bases between the two germline ends. The CDR3 has 13 residues. Here the CDR3 DNA reads TGTGCCAGTAGTATAGATAACAGCTGGGGCTACACCTTC. This translates into CASSIDNSWGYTF.